Shown below are 10 T cell receptor beta chains from a single sample sequenced in a study of shared clonotypes between healthy human individuals. CD8 cells regarded as naive lacked CD45RO, were positively chosen for CCR7, and omitted terminally differentiated effector memory CD45RA+ cells. Here immunoSEQ multiplex PCR was the method, and the copy in TCRdb shows in-frame clones only, minus some. Of about 2.1 million clones listed, 93% are singletons. Material for sequencing was naive CD8+ T cells from PBMCs. The receptor set was obtained from a man between 18 and 29 years old in good health. Some clones in this sample may be carry-over from other donors' samples.

This chain joins TRBV7-9 and TRBJ2-7; 14 positions agree with TRBD2. Germline assignment: CDR1 SEHNR and CDR2 FQNEAQ (reference sequence). The CDR3 loop spans 16 amino acids. J gave up 3 bases and V 5 bases, and 6 bases lay outside the gene matches. The CDR3 loop is CASSPSTSGRGYEQYF. The CDR3 DNA is TGTGCCAGCAGCCCCTCGACTAGCGGGAGGGGCTACGAGCAGTACTTC.

The J gene is TRBJ2-2, the V gene TRBV5-1; D possibly uses TRBD1 or TRBD2 (5 bases each). CDR1 is SGHRS, CDR2 YFSETQ, per germline. The V end was cut by 5 bases, the J end by 2 bases, with 10 bases between. The CDR3 totals 14 residues. The CDR3 bases are TGCGCCAGCAGAGGAGGACAAAACACCGGGGAGCTGTTTTTT. Amino acids: CASRGGQNTGELFF.

The chain is built from TRBV27 and TRBJ1-2; D remains unclear. The CDR3 runs to 17 residues. V was shortened by 0 bases and J by 2 bases, with 16 bases between the two germline ends. The V gene's germline CDR1 is MNHEY and CDR2 SMNVEV (reference sequence). The CDR3 nucleotides are TGTGCCAGCAGTTTATCATTCAGCGTCGGCAGAAACTATGGCTACACCTTC. As protein: CASSLSFSVGRNYGYTF.

This chain joins TRBV7-9 and TRBJ2-1; either TRBD1 or TRBD2 may supply D (6 bases each). The germline V and J ends were trimmed by 6 bases and 7 bases, with 19 bases remaining between them. The CDR3 runs 15 residues. Germline V gene data show CDR1 as SEHNR and CDR2 as FQNEAQ (reference sequence). The CDR3: CASSYPSGAGNEQFF. The CDR3 region has the DNA TGTGCCAGCAGTTACCCATCGGGGGCGGGGAATGAGCAGTTCTTC.

The V call is TRBV27, the J call TRBJ2-1; weak D call: TRBD1 (7 bases). The CDR3 totals 15 residues. The germline V gene has CDR1 MNHEY and CDR2 SMNVEV (reference sequence). V was pared by 8 bases and J by 5 bases, with 19 bases between. The CDR3 nucleotides read TGTGCCAGCGCCCGCGGGACAGCGGTTAACAATGAGCAGTTCTTC. Protein: CASARGTAVNNEQFF.

This clone was recorded a few times. This sequence joins TRBV18 and TRBJ2-2, with a tentative D call TRBD2 (5 bases). In germline, CDR1 is KGHSH, CDR2 LQKENI. The length of the CDR3 is 15 residues. Between the trimmed V and J ends, which lost 3 bases and 3 bases, there was a span of 11 bases. The CDR3 nucleotides are TGTGCCAGCTCACCTTCCAGCGGATACACCGGGGAGCTGTTTTTT. Translation: CASSPSSGYTGELFF. The entire variable domain, with the rest obtained from reference TRBV18 and TRBJ2-2, is as follows: NAGVMQNPRHLVRRRGQEARLRCSPMKGHSHVYWYRQLPEEGLKFMVYLQKENIIDESGMPKERFSAEFPKEGPSILRIQQVVRGDSAAYFCASSPSSGYTGELFFGEGSRLTVL.

The chain carries TRBV11-2 and TRBJ2-4, with 7 bases aligning to TRBD2. There are 17 residues in the CDR3. V was pared by 5 bases and J by 1 base, with 11 bases of the junction left unmatched. The germline gives CDR1 SGHAT, CDR2 FQNNGV. The CDR3 DNA reads TGTGCCAGCAGCCCTAGCCTAGCGGTGGCGGCCAAAAACATTCAGTACTTC. It yields the protein CASSPSLAVAAKNIQYF.

The chain recombines TRBV7-6 with TRBJ1-5, with no clear D. Trimming left V 5 bases short and J 6 bases short, with 8 bases between. There are 12 residues in the CDR3. The germline V gene has CDR1 SGHVS and CDR2 FNYEAQ. CDR3 protein: CASSGWGQPQHF. CDR3 in DNA: TGTGCCAGCAGCGGCTGGGGTCAGCCCCAGCATTTT.

The chain joins TRBV15 to TRBJ2-4, with D possibly TRBD1 on 5 matching bases. Germline lookup yields CDR1 LNHNV and CDR2 YYDKDF (reference sequence). The CDR3 is 16 residues long. The V gene lost 0 bases and the J gene lost 3 bases, with 12 bases spanning the gap. CDR3 bases: TGTGCCACCAGCAGAGATCTTGGGGCAGGCAAAAACATTCAGTACTTC. Translating it yields CATSRDLGAGKNIQYF. Full variable domain (rest looked up from reference TRBV15 and TRBJ2-4): DAMVIQNPRYQVTQFGKPVTLSCSQTLNHNVMYWYQQKSSQAPKLLFHYYDKDFNNEADTPDNFQSRRPNTSFCFLDIRSPGLGDTAMYLCATSRDLGAGKNIQYFGAGTRLSVL.

This clone was detected only once. The rearrangement links TRBV29-1 to TRBJ2-1; TRBD2 might be the D (5 bases). The CDR3 loop spans 13 amino acids. With 5 bases removed from V and 4 bases from J, the gap between germline ends came to 12 bases. Per germline, CDR1 SQVTM and CDR2 ANQGSEA. CDR3 in amino acids: CSVRSGGYNEQFF. The CDR3 nucleotides read TGCAGCGTTAGAAGCGGAGGATACAATGAGCAGTTCTTC.